The clone carrying this T cell receptor (beta chain) was observed a few times. Antigen: not known. TCRdb reanalysed the 5' RACE reads using MiXCR and keeps one entry per CDR3 protein. This table has 400,000 to 500,000 distinct CDR3 sequences, around 20% appearing once. The record originates from a study of identical twins. General observations from the study: These conclusions were based on statistical analysis (cross-sectional, not following the same donors). Twin pairs' shared out-of-frame alpha sequences were enriched in low generation probability. Recombination models fit unrelated individuals' TCR alpha sharing but underestimated twins'.

The CDR3 covers 13 residues. Trimming left V 2 bases short and J 0 bases short, with 5 bases between. The germline CDR1 and CDR2 sequences are SQVTM and ANQGSEA. The receptor was derived from a man in his fifties or sixties in good health. The chain recombines TRBV29-1 with TRBJ2-4; D is uncertain. Material for sequencing was naive T cells sorted from blood. The CDR3 reads CSVELLAKNIQYF. In DNA, the CDR3 is TGCAGCGTTGAACTGCTAGCCAAAAACATTCAGTACTTC.